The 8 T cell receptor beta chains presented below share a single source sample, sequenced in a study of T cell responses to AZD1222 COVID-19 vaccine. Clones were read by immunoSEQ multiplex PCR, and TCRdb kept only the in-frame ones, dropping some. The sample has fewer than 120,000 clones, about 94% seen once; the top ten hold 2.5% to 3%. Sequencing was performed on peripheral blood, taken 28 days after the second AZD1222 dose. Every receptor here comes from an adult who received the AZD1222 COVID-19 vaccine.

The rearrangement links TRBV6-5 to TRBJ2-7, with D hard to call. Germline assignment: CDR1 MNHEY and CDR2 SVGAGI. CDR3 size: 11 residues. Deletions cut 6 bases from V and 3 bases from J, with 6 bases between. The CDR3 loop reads CASRAGYEQYF. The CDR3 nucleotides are TGTGCCAGCAGGGCTGGCTACGAGCAGTACTTC.

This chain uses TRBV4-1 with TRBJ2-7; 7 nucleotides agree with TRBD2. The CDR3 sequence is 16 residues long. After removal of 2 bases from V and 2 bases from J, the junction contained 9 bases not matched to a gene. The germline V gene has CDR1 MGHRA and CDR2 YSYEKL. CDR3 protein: CASSQKGASGTYEQYF. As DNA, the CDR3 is TGCGCCAGCAGCCAAAAGGGAGCTAGCGGTACCTACGAGCAGTACTTC.

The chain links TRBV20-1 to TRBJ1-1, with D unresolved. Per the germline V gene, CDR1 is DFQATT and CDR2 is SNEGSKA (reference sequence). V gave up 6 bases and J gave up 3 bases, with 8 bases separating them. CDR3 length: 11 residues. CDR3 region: CSAGDYTEAFF. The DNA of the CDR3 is TGCAGTGCGGGAGACTACACTGAAGCTTTCTTT.

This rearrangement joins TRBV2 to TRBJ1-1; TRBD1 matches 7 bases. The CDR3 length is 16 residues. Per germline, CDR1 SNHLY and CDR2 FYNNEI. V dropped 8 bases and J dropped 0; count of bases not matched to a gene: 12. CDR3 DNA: TGTGCCAGCGAGGACTGGACAGGACTGATGAACACTGAAGCTTTCTTT. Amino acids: CASEDWTGLMNTEAFF.

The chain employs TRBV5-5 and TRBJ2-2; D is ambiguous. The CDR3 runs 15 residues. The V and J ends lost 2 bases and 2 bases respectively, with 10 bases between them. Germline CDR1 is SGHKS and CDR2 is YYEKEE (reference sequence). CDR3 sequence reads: CASSFFDANTGELFF. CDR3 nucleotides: TGTGCCAGCAGCTTCTTTGACGCTAACACCGGGGAGCTGTTTTTT.

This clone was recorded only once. The CDR3 nucleotides read TGTGCCACCAGCAGCTATGGCAAGCCCCAGCATTTT. This encodes CATSSYGKPQHF. The V call is TRBV15, the J call TRBJ1-5; D not certain. Germline CDR1 reads LNHNV; CDR2 reads YYDKDF (reference sequence). The ends were cut back, 3 bases at V and 8 bases at J, with 8 bases in the middle. This CDR3 comprises 12 residues.

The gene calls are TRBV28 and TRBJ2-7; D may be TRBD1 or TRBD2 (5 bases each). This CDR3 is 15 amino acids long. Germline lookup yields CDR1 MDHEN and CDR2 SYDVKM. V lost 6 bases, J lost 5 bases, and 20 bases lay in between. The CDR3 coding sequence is TGTGCCAGCAGACCCGGGACCCTTGCTGACGACGAGCAGTACTTC. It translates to CASRPGTLADDEQYF.

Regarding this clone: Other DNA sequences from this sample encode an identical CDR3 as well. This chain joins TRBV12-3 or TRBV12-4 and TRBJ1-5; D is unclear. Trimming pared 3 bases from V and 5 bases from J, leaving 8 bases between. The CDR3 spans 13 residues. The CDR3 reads CASSFAGDQPQHF. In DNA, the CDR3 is TGTGCCAGCAGTTTCGCCGGTGATCAGCCCCAGCATTTT.